The clone carrying this T cell receptor beta chain was seen ten or more times. These data belong to a study of quantifying T cell responses using KT2 cells. Across the whole study: TCR alpha and beta constant-region primers primed reverse transcription of RNA.

An oligo carrying a UMI was ligated to the cDNA 3' end. An equimolar mix of RC1.1 and RC1.2 primed the beta chain across TRBC1 and TRBC2. TCRdb re-analysed the UMI-ligation and nested PCR reads in MiXCR, keeping a single row per CDR3 protein. The sample shows around 56,000 distinct CDR3 sequences, around 12% of them seen only once. A range of KT2-to-PBMC ratios was made using fixed PBMC numbers. The TCR sequence derives from a human donor. Sequenced: PBMCs spiked with cells of the T cell clone KT2.

The CDR3 loop reads CASSYYPGQRKNTEAFF. The DNA of the CDR3 is TGTGCCAGCAGTTACTACCCTGGACAGAGGAAGAACACTGAAGCTTTCTTT. The V gene is TRBV6-5, the J gene TRBJ1-1; TRBD1 is a possible D gene (6 bases). Germline V gene sequence: CDR1 MNHEY, CDR2 SVGAGI. V shed 1 base and J shed 1 base, with 16 bases lying between them. This CDR3 spans 17 amino acids.